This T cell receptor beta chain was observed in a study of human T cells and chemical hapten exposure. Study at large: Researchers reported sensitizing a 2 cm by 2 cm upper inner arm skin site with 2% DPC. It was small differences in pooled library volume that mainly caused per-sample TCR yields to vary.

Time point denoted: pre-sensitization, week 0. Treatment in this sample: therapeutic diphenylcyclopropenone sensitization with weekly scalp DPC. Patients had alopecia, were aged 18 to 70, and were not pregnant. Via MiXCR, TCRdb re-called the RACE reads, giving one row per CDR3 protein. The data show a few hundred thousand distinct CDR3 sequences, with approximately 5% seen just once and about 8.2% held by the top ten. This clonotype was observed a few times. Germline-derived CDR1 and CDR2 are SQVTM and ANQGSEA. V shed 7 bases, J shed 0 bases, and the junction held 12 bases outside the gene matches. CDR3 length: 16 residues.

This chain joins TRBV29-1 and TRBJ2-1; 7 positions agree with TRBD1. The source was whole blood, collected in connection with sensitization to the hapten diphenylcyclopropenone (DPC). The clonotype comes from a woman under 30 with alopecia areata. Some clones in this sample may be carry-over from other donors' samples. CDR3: CSADHSTGSSYNEQFF. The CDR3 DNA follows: TGCAGCGCCGACCATTCGACAGGGAGCTCCTACAATGAGCAGTTCTTC.